The T cell receptor (beta chain) under discussion was sequenced for a study of blood T cell repertoires in COVID-19. This CDR3 spans 13 amino acids. V was clipped by 0 bases and J by 5 bases, with 8 bases between them. Germline V gene sequence: CDR1 SGHNT, CDR2 YYREEE (reference sequence). This table comes from immunoSEQ multiplex PCR, and its TCRdb copy is limited to in-frame clones, with some not included. Here the sample spans fewer than 85,000 clones, around 67% being singletons. This clone was found a few times. The chain combines TRBV5-4 with TRBJ1-1, with a possible D match to TRBD1 (5 bases). The sequenced sample consisted of peripheral blood. The sequence came from a man in his fifties or sixties with acute or convalescent COVID-19. The CDR3 sequence: CASSLEGWTEAFF. The CDR3 DNA sequence: TGTGCCAGCAGCTTGGAGGGGTGGACTGAAGCTTTCTTT.